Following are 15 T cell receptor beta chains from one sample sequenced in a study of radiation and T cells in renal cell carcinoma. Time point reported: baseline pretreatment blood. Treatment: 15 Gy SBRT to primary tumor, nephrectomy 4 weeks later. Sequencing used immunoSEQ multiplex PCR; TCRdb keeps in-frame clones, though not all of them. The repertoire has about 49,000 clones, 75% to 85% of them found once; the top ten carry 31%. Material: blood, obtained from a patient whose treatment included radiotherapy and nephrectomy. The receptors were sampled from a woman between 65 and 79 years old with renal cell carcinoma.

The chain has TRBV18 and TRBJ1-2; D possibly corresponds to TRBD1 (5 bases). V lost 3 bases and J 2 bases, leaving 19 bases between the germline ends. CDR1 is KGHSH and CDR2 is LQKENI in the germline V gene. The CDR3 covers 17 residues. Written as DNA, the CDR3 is TGTGCCAGCTCACCCCGGTCTACCGGGACGGAGAACTATGGCTACACCTTC. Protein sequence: CASSPRSTGTENYGYTF.

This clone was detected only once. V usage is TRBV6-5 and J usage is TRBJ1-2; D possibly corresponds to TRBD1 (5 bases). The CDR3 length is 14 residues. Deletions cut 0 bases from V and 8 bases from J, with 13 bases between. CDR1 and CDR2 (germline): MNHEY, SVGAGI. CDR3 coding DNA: TGTGCCAGCAGTTACTCGGAAGGGGCGAACGGCTACACCTTC. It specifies CASSYSEGANGYTF.

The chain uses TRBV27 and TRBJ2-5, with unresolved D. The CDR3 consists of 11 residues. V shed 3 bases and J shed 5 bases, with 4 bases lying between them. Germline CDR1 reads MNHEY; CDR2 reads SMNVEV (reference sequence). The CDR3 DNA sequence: TGTGCCAGCAGTTTGGGTGAGACCCAGTACTTC. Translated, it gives CASSLGETQYF.

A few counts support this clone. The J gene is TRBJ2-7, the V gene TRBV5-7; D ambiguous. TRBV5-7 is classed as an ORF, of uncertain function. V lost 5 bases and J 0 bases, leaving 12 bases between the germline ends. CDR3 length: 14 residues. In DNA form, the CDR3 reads TGTGCCAGCAGGGTGGCAGGTAGCTCCTACGAGCAGTACTTC. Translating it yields CASRVAGSSYEQYF.

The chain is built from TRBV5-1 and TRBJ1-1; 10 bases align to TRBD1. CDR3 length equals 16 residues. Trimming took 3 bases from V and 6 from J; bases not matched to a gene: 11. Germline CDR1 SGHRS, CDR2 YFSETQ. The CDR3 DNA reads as TGCGCCAGCAGCTCCCCGGGACAGGGGCGACGTTCTGAAGCTTTCTTT. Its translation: CASSSPGQGRRSEAFF.

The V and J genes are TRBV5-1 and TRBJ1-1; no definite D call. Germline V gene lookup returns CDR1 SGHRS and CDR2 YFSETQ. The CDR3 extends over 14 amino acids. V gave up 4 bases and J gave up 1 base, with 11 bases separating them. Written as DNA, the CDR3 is TGCGCCAGCAGCCTACAGCTCTCGAACACTGAAGCTTTCTTT. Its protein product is CASSLQLSNTEAFF.

This CDR3 reads CASSSGLAGSITDTQYF. CDR3 bases: TGTGCCAGCAGTTCGGGACTAGCGGGTTCAATCACAGATACGCAGTATTTT. This chain uses TRBV25-1 with TRBJ2-3; the match to TRBD2 covers 12 bases. There are 17 residues in the CDR3. V was pared by 5 bases and J by 2 bases, with 8 bases of the junction left unmatched. Germline V gene data show CDR1 as MGHDK and CDR2 as SYGVNS.

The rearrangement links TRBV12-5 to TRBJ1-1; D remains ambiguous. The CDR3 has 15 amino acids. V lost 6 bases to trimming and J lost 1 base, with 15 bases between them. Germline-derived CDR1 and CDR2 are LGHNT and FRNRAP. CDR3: CASGPGSSGNTEAFF. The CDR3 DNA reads TGTGCTAGTGGCCCCGGCTCATCAGGGAACACTGAAGCTTTCTTT.

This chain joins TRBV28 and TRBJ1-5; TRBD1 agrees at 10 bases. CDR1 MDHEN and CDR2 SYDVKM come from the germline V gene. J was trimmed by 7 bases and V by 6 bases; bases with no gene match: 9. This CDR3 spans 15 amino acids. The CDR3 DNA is TGTGCCAGCAGAGAGACAGGGGGCGCTGACCAGCCCCAGCATTTT. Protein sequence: CASRETGGADQPQHF.

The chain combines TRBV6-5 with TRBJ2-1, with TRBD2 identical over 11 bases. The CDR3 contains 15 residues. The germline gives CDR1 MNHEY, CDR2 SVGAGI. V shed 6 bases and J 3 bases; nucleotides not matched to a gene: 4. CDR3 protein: CASSRGLAGYNEQFF. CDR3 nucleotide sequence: TGTGCCAGCAGCCGTGGACTAGCGGGCTACAATGAGCAGTTCTTC.

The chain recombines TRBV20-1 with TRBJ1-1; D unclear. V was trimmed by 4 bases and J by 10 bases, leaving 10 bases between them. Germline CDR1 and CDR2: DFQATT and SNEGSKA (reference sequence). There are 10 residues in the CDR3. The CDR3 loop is CSATPVGAFF. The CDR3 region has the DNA TGCAGTGCTACCCCGGTTGGAGCTTTCTTT.

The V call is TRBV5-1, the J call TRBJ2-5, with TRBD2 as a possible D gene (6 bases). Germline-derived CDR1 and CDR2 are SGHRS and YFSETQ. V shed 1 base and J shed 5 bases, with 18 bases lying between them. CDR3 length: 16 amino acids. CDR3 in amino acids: CASSLYQGGFMETQYF. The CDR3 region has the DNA TGCGCCAGCAGCTTGTACCAAGGAGGGTTCATGGAGACCCAGTACTTC.

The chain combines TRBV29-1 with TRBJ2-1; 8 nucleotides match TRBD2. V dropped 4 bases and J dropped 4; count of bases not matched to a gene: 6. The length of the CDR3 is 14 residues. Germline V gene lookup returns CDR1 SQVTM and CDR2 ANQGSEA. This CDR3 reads CSVVASGLYNEQFF. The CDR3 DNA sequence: TGCAGCGTTGTAGCTAGCGGGCTATACAATGAGCAGTTCTTC.

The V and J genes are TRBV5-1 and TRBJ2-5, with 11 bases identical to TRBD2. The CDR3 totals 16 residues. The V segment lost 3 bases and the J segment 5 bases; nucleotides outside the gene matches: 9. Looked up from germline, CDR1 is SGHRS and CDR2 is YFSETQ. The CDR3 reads CASSSKLAGVGETQYF. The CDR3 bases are TGCGCCAGCAGCTCGAAACTAGCGGGAGTTGGGGAGACCCAGTACTTC.

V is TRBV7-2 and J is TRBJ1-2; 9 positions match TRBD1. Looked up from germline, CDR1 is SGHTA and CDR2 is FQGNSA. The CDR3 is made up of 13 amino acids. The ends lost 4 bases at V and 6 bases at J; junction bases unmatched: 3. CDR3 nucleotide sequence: TGTGCCAGCAGCTCTAACAGGGGGCATGGCTACACCTTC. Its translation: CASSSNRGHGYTF.